The 9 T cell receptor beta chains reported below all come from one sample, sequenced in a study of identical twins. MiXCR, applied by TCRdb to the 5' RACE reads, yields one record per CDR3 protein. The profile covers 250,000 or so distinct CDR3 sequences, with around 6.6% appearing a single time and about 3.6% taken by the ten largest. The same sample was also studied in work on yellow fever vaccine responses in identical twins.

Material: memory (CD45RO+) T cells sorted from blood. The source is a woman aged 18-29 years in good health.

This clonotype was seen repeatedly, ten times or more. The chain links TRBV7-8 to TRBJ2-2; possible D gene TRBD2, 5 bases. The CDR3 length is 15 residues. Germline V gene lookup returns CDR1 SGHVS and CDR2 FQNEAQ. The ends were cut back, 3 bases at V and 1 base at J, with 9 bases in the middle. The CDR3 DNA sequence: TGTGCCAGCAGCTTCGTACGGGGGAACACCGGGGAGCTGTTTTTT. Amino acids: CASSFVRGNTGELFF.

This clonotype occurred a few times. This CDR3 reads CASSAPGDRAYEQYV. The DNA for the CDR3 is TGCGCCAGCAGCGCCCCGGGGGACAGGGCTTACGAGCAGTACGTC. This rearrangement joins TRBV5-1 to TRBJ2-7, with TRBD1 matching over 9 bases. Germline assignment: CDR1 SGHRS and CDR2 YFSETQ. V shed 4 bases, J shed 4 bases, and the junction held 9 bases outside the gene matches. This CDR3 region has 15 residues.

This clonotype was counted between two and nine times. This chain uses TRBV6-1 with TRBJ2-3; D may be TRBD2 (6 bases). This CDR3 comprises 14 residues. The germline V and J ends were trimmed by 0 bases and 4 bases, with 8 bases remaining between them. Germline V gene data show CDR1 as MNHNS and CDR2 as SASEGT. CDR3 sequence (DNA): TGTGCCAGCAGTGAAGCGTCGGGAGCAGATACGCAGTATTTT. Residues: CASSEASGADTQYF.

The chain carries TRBV2 and TRBJ2-4; D uncertain. Trimming shortened V by 3 bases and J by 0 bases, and 12 bases separated the two germline ends. Per germline, CDR1 SNHLY and CDR2 FYNNEI. The CDR3 covers 16 residues. DNA of the CDR3: TGTGCCAGCAGTGAGTACCAGAACGTAGCCAAAAACATTCAGTACTTC. As protein: CASSEYQNVAKNIQYF.

The chain links TRBV20-1 to TRBJ2-2; 7 nucleotides match TRBD2. After removal of 2 bases from V and 1 base from J, the junction contained 1 base not matched to a gene. CDR1 is DFQATT, CDR2 SNEGSKA, per germline (reference sequence). There are 14 residues in the CDR3. CDR3 in DNA: TGCAGTGCTAGATCTAGCGGGAACACCGGGGAGCTGTTTTTT. Translating gives CSARSSGNTGELFF.

This clonotype occurred many times. This sequence joins TRBV5-1 and TRBJ2-1, with 7 bases lining up with TRBD2. J was trimmed by 4 bases and V by 0 bases; bases with no gene match: 4. CDR3 length: 15 amino acids. Germline assignment: CDR1 SGHRS and CDR2 YFSETQ. The CDR3 nucleotides are TGCGCCAGCAGCTTGGGGCGGGAGTCTTACAATGAGCAGTTCTTC. The encoded protein is CASSLGRESYNEQFF.

This clonotype was seen ten or more times. CDR3 bases: TGTGCCACCAGCAACCCCGGGACAGGGGGTCTCAATGAGCAGTTCTTC. This sequence encodes CATSNPGTGGLNEQFF. The rearrangement uses TRBV15 and TRBJ2-1, with 11 bases matching TRBD1. With 4 bases clipped from V and 6 bases from J, the junction kept 8 bases outside the gene matches. The CDR3 consists of 16 residues. Germline V CDR1 and CDR2: LNHNV, YYDKDF (reference sequence).

The sample holds many counts of this clonotype. V usage is TRBV12-3 or TRBV12-4 and J usage is TRBJ1-1; no firm D call. The CDR3 has 18 amino acids. Trimming shortened V by 6 bases and J by 4 bases, and 27 bases separated the two germline ends. CDR3: CASSRGLGAGKLITEAFF. The CDR3 nucleotides read TGTGCCAGCAGCCGCGGGTTGGGCGCGGGGAAGCTTATCACTGAAGCTTTCTTT.

In its sample, this clonotype was seen many times. The chain recombines TRBV4-1 with TRBJ1-1, with a tentative D call TRBD1 (6 bases). The V and J ends lost 0 bases and 1 base respectively, with 12 bases between them. The CDR3 consists of 16 residues. Germline V gives CDR1 MGHRA, CDR2 YSYEKL. CDR3: CASSQEGAASNTEAFF. The CDR3 coding sequence is TGCGCCAGCAGCCAAGAGGGGGCCGCATCGAACACTGAAGCTTTCTTT.